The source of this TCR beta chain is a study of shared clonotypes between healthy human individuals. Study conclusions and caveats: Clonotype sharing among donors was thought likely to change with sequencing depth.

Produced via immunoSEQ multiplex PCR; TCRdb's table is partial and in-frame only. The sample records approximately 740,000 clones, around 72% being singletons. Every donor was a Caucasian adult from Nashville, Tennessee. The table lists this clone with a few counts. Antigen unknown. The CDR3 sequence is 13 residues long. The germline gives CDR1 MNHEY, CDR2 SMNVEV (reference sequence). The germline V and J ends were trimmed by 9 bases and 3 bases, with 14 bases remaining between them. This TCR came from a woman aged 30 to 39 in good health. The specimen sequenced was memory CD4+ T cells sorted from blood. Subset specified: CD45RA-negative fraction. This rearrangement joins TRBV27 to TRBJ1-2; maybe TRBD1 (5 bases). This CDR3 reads CASKLQEHYGYTF. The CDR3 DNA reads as TGTGCCAGTAAACTACAGGAGCACTATGGCTACACCTTC.